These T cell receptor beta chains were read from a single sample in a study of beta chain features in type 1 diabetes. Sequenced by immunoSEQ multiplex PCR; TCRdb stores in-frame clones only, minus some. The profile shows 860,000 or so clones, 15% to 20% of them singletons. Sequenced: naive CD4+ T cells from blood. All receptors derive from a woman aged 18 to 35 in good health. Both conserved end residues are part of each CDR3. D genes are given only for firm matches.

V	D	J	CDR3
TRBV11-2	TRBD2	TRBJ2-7	CASSTLTSGPHEQYF
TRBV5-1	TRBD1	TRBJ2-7	CASSLEGAREQYF
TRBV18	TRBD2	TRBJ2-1	CASSPVAGTSNEQFF
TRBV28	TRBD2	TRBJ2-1	CASSGTGTSGRAFNEQFF
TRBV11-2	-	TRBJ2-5	CASSVGPSETQYF
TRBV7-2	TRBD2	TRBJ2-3	CASSGTSGSFDTQYF
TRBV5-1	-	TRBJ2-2	CASSTGSLDTGELFF
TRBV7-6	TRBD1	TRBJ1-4	CASSQRPGQGTEKLFF
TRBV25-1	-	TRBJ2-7	CASSEQRGYEQYF
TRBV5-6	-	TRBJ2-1	CASRGTGYNEQFF
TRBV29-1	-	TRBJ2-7	CSSGRWGLKYF
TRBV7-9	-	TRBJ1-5	CASSPHGTGSNQPQHF
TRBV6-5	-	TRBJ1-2	CASTYSYGYTF
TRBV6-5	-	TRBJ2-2	CASSYSTPNTGELFF
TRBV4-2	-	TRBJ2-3	CASSPRLADTQYF
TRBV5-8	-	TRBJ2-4	CASSLVWAQLPLFDIQYF
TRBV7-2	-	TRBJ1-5	CASSLDGGVVPQHF
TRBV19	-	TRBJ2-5	CASSIAETQYF
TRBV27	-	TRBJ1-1	CASSARQKYTEAFF
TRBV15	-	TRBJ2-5	CATSRVRGVRIPETQYF
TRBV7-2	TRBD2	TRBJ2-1	CASTGRTSGRSNEQFF
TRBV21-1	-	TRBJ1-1	CASIRVGRNTEAFF
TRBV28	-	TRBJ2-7	CASSLVRETSSYEQYF
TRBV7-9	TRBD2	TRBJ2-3	CASSRAGLASPDTQYF
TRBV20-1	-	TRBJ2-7	CSASSNYEQYF
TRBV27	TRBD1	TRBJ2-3	CASKRTGWKRTDTQYF
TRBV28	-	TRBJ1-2	CASTLSGANYGYTF
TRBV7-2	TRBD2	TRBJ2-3	CASSSRLAGVLDTQYF
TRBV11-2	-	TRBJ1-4	CASSFRGSEKLFF
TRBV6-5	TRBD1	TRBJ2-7	CASSYSPGQSYEQYF
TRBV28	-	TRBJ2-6	CASTSPVGGANVLTF
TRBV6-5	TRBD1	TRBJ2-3	CASSWGQGADTQYF
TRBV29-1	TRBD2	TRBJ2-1	CSVVAGFSYNEQFF
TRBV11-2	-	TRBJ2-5	CASSPGLQSHQETQYF
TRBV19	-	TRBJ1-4	CASSSRQATNEKLFF
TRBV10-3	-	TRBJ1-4	CAISESRATNEKLFF
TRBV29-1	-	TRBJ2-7	CSVEDAYEQYF
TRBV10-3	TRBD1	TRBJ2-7	CAIRDRGPDYEQYF
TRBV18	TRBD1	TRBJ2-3	CASSPRRQGIGTDTQYF
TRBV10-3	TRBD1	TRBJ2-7	CAISPGQGAYEQYF
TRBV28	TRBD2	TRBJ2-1	CASSSTSGRGSSYNEQFF
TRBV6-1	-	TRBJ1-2	CASTIDRIYGYTF